Each of the 6 T cell receptor beta chains below was sequenced from the same sample in a study of CD8+CD57+ T cells in acquired aplastic anemia. Before being chosen for sequencing, patients had shown CD8+CD57+ cell expansion by flow cytometry. The study profiled TCR beta VDJ and CDR3 using genomic DNA as template. Via MiXCR, TCRdb re-called the reads, giving one row per CDR3 protein. The sample carries about 150,000 distinct CDR3 sequences, roughly 54% recorded once. Sequenced material: sorted CD4+, CD8+, or CD8+CD57+ T cells (not recorded which) from PBMCs. Receptors originate from a human donor with aplastic anemia.

V is TRBV20-1 and J is TRBJ1-1; D is unclear. V gave up 0 bases and J gave up 1 base, with 12 bases separating them. The germline gives CDR1 DFQATT, CDR2 SNEGSKA (reference sequence). CDR3 length equals 15 residues. CDR3 region: CSARDGYRQNTEAFF. The CDR3 nucleotides read TGCAGTGCTAGAGATGGGTACAGACAGAACACTGAAGCTTTCTTT.

The chain combines TRBV4-1 with TRBJ1-1, with 8 bases matching TRBD1. The CDR3 extends over 14 amino acids. CDR1 is MGHRA, CDR2 YSYEKL, per germline. Trimming cost V 4 bases and J 4 bases; bases outside gene matches: 5. CDR3 sequence (DNA): TGCGCCAGCAGCCCGGGACAGGTCCCCACTGAAGCTTTCTTT. This translates into CASSPGQVPTEAFF.

The chain links TRBV20-1 to TRBJ2-3, with 7 bases fitting TRBD1. This CDR3 has 15 amino acids. V lost 6 bases and J lost 0; bases outside the gene matches: 9. Germline V CDR1 and CDR2: DFQATT, SNEGSKA (reference sequence). The CDR3 loop reads CSATPGQESTDTQYF. CDR3 coding DNA: TGCAGTGCGACGCCCGGACAGGAGAGCACAGATACGCAGTATTTT.

The chain is built from TRBV7-8 and TRBJ1-2; the match to TRBD1 covers 7 bases. With 6 bases clipped from V and 5 bases from J, the junction kept 15 bases outside the gene matches. The CDR3 consists of 16 residues. The V gene's germline CDR1 is SGHVS and CDR2 FQNEAQ. The CDR3 loop is CASRPTLYGTEYGYTF. The CDR3 nucleotides are TGTGCCAGCAGACCCACGCTTTATGGGACAGAATATGGCTACACCTTC.

The gene calls are TRBV10-3 and TRBJ2-3; 8 bases are a match to TRBD2. The CDR3 is 15 amino acids. V lost 5 bases and J lost 2; bases outside the gene matches: 6. CDR1 ENHRY and CDR2 SYGVKD come from the germline V gene. CDR3 coding DNA: TGTGCCATCAGTCAACTAGCGGACCACACAGATACGCAGTATTTT. This sequence encodes CAISQLADHTDTQYF.

This chain uses TRBV2 with TRBJ2-7; TRBD2 agrees at 10 bases. This CDR3 has 14 amino acids. Germline V gene data show CDR1 as SNHLY and CDR2 as FYNNEI. J gave up 3 bases and V 1 base, and 0 bases lay outside the gene matches. CDR3 in amino acids: CASSEGTSGYEQYF. The CDR3 DNA is TGTGCCAGCAGTGAAGGGACTAGCGGCTACGAGCAGTACTTC.